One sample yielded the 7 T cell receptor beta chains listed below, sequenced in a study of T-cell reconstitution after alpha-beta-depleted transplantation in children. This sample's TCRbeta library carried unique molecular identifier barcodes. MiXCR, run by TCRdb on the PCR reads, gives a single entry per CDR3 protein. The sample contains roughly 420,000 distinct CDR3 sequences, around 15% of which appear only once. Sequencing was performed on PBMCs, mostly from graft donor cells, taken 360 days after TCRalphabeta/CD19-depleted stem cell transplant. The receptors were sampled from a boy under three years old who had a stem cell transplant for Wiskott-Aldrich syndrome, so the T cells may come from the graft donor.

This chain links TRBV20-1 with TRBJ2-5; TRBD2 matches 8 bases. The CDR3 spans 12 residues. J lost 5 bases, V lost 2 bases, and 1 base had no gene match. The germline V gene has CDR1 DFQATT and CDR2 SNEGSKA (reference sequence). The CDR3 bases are TGCAGTGCTAGACAGCGGGGGGAGACCCAGTACTTC. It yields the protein CSARQRGETQYF.

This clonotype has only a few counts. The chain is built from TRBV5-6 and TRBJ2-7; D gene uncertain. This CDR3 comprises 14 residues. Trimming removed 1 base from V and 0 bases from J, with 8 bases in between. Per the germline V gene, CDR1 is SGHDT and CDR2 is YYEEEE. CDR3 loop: CASSLRSSSYEQYF. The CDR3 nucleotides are TGTGCCAGCAGCTTGCGGTCCTCCTCCTACGAGCAGTACTTC.

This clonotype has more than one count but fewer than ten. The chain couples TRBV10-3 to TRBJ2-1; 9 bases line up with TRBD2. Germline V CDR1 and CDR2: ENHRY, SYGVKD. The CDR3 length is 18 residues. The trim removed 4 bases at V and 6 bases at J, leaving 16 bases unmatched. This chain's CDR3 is CAISVVAGEGTHGNEQFF. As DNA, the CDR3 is TGTGCCATCAGTGTGGTAGCGGGAGAAGGTACCCACGGCAATGAGCAGTTCTTC.

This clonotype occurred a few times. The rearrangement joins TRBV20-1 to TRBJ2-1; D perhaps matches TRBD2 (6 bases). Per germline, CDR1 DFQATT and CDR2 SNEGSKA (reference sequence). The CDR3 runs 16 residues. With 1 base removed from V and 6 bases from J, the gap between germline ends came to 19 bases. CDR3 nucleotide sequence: TGCAGTGCTAGAGCCTGGGTAGGACTAAGGGGCAATGAGCAGTTCTTC. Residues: CSARAWVGLRGNEQFF.

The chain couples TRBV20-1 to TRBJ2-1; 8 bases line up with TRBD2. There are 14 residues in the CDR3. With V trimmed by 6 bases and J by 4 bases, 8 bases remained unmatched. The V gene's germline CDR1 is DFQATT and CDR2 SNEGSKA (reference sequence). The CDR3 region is CSAPPSGRYNEQFF. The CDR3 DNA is TGCAGTGCCCCTCCTAGCGGGCGATACAATGAGCAGTTCTTC.

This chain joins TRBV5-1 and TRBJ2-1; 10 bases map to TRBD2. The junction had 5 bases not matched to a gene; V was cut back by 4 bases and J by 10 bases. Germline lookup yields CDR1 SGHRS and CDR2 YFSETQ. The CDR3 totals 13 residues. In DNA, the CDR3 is TGCGCCAGCAGCGGGCAGACTAGCGGGGAGCAGTTCTTC. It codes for CASSGQTSGEQFF.

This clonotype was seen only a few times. The CDR3, as DNA: TGTGCCAGCAGTTTAGTATGGAAAAGGAATGAGCAGTTCTTC. Translation gives CASSLVWKRNEQFF. This chain joins TRBV27 and TRBJ2-1, with D hard to call. This CDR3 has 14 residues. The V end lost 2 bases, the J end lost 7 bases, and 12 bases lay between the germline ends. Germline assignment: CDR1 MNHEY and CDR2 SMNVEV (reference sequence).